These 21 T cell receptor beta chains came from one sample sequenced in a study of T cell repertoires in aging, cancer and after chemotherapy. Multiplex touch-down PCR with TRB-A/B primers amplified rearranged V-D-J TRB sequences. TCRdb re-called the multiplex PCR reads through MiXCR, storing one row per CDR3 protein. The sample includes 4,500 to 7,000 distinct CDR3 sequences, around 41% of them seen just once. TCR beta rearrangements were amplified from peripheral blood genomic DNA. Sample: blood. These receptors came from a human donor in good health.

This sequence joins TRBV4-2 and TRBJ2-5; possibly TRBD2 for D (6 bases). The CDR3 spans 14 residues. Germline loops: CDR1 LGHNA, CDR2 YNFKEQ. The ends were cut back, 9 bases at V and 3 bases at J, with 17 bases in the middle. DNA for the CDR3: TGTGCCAGGAGACTAGTAGGACTCAAAGAGACCCAGTACTTC. This gives the protein CARRLVGLKETQYF.

This clonotype has just a few counts. The J gene is TRBJ2-2, the V gene TRBV6-1, with a possible D match to TRBD1 (5 bases). Germline CDR1 MNHNS, CDR2 SASEGT. Trimming left V 1 base short and J 8 bases short, with 11 bases between. The CDR3 runs 14 residues. Here the CDR3 DNA reads TGTGCCAGCAGTGAAGTTGGCAGGGCTGGGGAGCTGTTTTTT. Translated: CASSEVGRAGELFF.

The chain carries TRBV18 and TRBJ2-1; TRBD1 is a possible D gene (7 bases). This CDR3 region has 20 residues. Germline values: CDR1 KGHSH, CDR2 LQKENI. Trimming stripped 7 bases from V and 2 bases from J, with 30 bases between. CDR3 sequence reads: CASYLRDSYLSGRPYNEQFF. CDR3 coding DNA: TGTGCCAGCTACCTCCGGGACAGCTACCTCAGCGGGCGGCCCTACAATGAGCAGTTCTTC.

The chain is built from TRBV19 and TRBJ1-1, with D possibly being TRBD1 (6 bases). The CDR3 runs to 17 residues. The V gene lost 1 base and the J gene lost 3 bases, with 18 bases spanning the gap. Germline assignment: CDR1 LNHDA and CDR2 SQIVND (reference sequence). The CDR3 DNA is TGTGCCAGTAGTATAGGCGGCAGGGGAAATGGGGACACTGAAGCTTTCTTT. Residues: CASSIGGRGNGDTEAFF. The variable domain in full, with the rest retrieved from reference TRBV19 and TRBJ1-1, is DGGITQSPKYLFRKEGQNVTLSCEQNLNHDAMYWYRQDPGQGLRLIYYSQIVNDFQKGDIAEGYSVSREKKESFPLTVTSAQKNPTAFYLCASSIGGRGNGDTEAFFGQGTRLTVV.

The chain has TRBV24-1 and TRBJ2-2; 10 bases align to TRBD1. The CDR3 runs to 16 residues. Germline V lookup: CDR1 KGHDR, CDR2 SFDVKD. The junction had 0 bases not matched to a gene; V was cut back by 0 bases and J by 3 bases. The CDR3 nucleotides are TGTGCCACCAGTGATTTGGGGACAGGGGACACCGGGGAGCTGTTTTTT. Translating it yields CATSDLGTGDTGELFF.

V usage is TRBV5-4 and J usage is TRBJ2-5; no clear D. The CDR3 loop spans 13 amino acids. Trimming took off 0 bases at V and 3 bases at J, with 6 bases between the two ends. Germline V gives CDR1 SGHNT, CDR2 YYREEE (reference sequence). The CDR3 DNA follows: TGTGCCAGCAGCTTGGAAATGGAAGAGACCCAGTACTTC. Translation: CASSLEMEETQYF.

A remark on this clonotype: A read error may be the cause here, since a much bigger clone is one base away. The rearrangement joins TRBV29-1 to TRBJ2-7, with D maybe TRBD1 (5 bases). Trimming shortened V by 2 bases and J by 7 bases, and 15 bases separated the two germline ends. The CDR3 spans 13 residues. Germline-derived CDR1 and CDR2 are SQVTM and ANQGSEA. The CDR3 DNA follows: TGCAGCGTTGAACGCAGGGTGCGTCGGGAGCAGTACTTC. Its protein product is CSVERRVRREQYF.

This clonotype was found a few times. The rearrangement links TRBV19 to TRBJ1-1, with TRBD1 identical over 11 bases. This CDR3 spans 16 amino acids. Per the germline V gene, CDR1 is LNHDA and CDR2 is SQIVND (reference sequence). Germline trimming cut 5 bases from V and 3 bases from J; bases unmatched to any gene: 8. CDR3 sequence: CASSSAGQGGDTEAFF. The CDR3 DNA reads as TGTGCCAGTAGTTCGGCGGGACAGGGGGGAGACACTGAAGCTTTCTTT.

V is TRBV6-5 and J is TRBJ2-1, with 8 bases fitting TRBD1. The V segment lost 6 bases and the J segment 15 bases; nucleotides outside the gene matches: 10. Germline loops: CDR1 MNHEY, CDR2 SVGAGI. This CDR3 has 12 amino acids. CDR3 DNA sequence: TGTGCCAGCAGCCCCGGACAGGGCAGAGTGTTCTTC. The encoded protein is CASSPGQGRVFF.

This clonotype was detected only once. The rearrangement joins TRBV20-1 to TRBJ1-2, with D unresolved. Germline CDR1 reads DFQATT; CDR2 reads SNEGSKA (reference sequence). V was pared by 6 bases and J by 3 bases, with 17 bases between. The CDR3 is 14 amino acids. CDR3 nucleotide sequence: TGCAGTGCCTCGAGACCAGACGGAGACTATGGCTACACCTTC. It is translated as CSASRPDGDYGYTF.

This clonotype was seen more than once but under ten times. V usage is TRBV6-6 and J usage is TRBJ1-3; 7 bases align to TRBD1. The CDR3 loop spans 17 amino acids. V lost 4 bases and J lost 0; bases outside the gene matches: 9. Germline CDR1 and CDR2: MNHNY and SVGAGI (reference sequence). The CDR3 DNA reads TGTGCCAGCAGTTCCCCCCGGGACAGCGGCTCTGGAAACACCATATATTTT. Its protein product is CASSSPRDSGSGNTIYF.

The V call is TRBV14, the J call TRBJ2-7, with D hard to call. The CDR3 extends over 14 amino acids. Germline V gene lookup returns CDR1 SGHDN and CDR2 FVKESK. The V gene lost 0 bases and the J gene lost 6 bases, with 12 bases spanning the gap. The CDR3 DNA reads as TGTGCCAGCAGCCAAGATTTTTTCTCTACCGAGCAGTACTTC. Its translation is CASSQDFFSTEQYF.

This chain uses TRBV20-1 with TRBJ1-5; D call uncertain. The CDR3 has 13 residues. Trimming left V 5 bases short and J 2 bases short, with 10 bases between. CDR1 and CDR2 from the germline V gene are DFQATT and SNEGSKA (reference sequence). The DNA for the CDR3 is TGCAGTGCTCATAGACGGCGCAATCAGCCCCAGCATTTT. Protein product: CSAHRRRNQPQHF.

This sequence joins TRBV4-2 and TRBJ2-6, with a tentative D call TRBD2 (6 bases). V lost 0 bases, J lost 0 bases, and 6 bases lay in between. CDR1 is LGHNA and CDR2 is YNFKEQ in the germline V gene. CDR3 length: 16 residues. In DNA, the CDR3 is TGTGCCAGCAGCCAAGAGGGGGGCTCTGGGGCCAACGTCCTGACTTTC. Translation gives CASSQEGGSGANVLTF.

The rearrangement links TRBV19 to TRBJ2-3, with a tentative D call TRBD2 (6 bases). V was shortened by 1 base and J by 3 bases, with 14 bases between the two germline ends. Germline lookup yields CDR1 LNHDA and CDR2 SQIVND (reference sequence). This CDR3 is built from 16 residues. CDR3 nucleotides: TGTGCCAGTAGTATAGTTGGGTTAGGGAGGACAGATACGCAGTATTTT. Its protein product is CASSIVGLGRTDTQYF.

The chain carries TRBV5-4 and TRBJ2-1; D is undetermined. With 5 bases removed from V and 4 bases from J, the gap between germline ends came to 16 bases. The CDR3 is 15 amino acids. In germline, CDR1 is SGHNT, CDR2 YYREEE (reference sequence). The CDR3 loop reads CASRVTTTSYNEQFF. CDR3 in DNA: TGTGCCAGCAGGGTGACCACCACCTCATACAATGAGCAGTTCTTC.

This clonotype is deemed medium-sized. The chain couples TRBV19 to TRBJ1-4; D is uncertain. CDR1 is LNHDA, CDR2 SQIVND, per germline (reference sequence). This CDR3 is built from 15 residues. V lost 5 bases and J lost 5, with 15 bases in between. The CDR3 reads CASSWSRETNEKLFF. CDR3 bases: TGTGCCAGTAGTTGGTCGCGGGAAACCAATGAAAAACTGTTTTTT.

The chain has TRBV6-5 and TRBJ1-2, with 9 nucleotides matching TRBD1. Germline trimming cut 0 bases from V and 6 bases from J; bases unmatched to any gene: 5. The germline CDR1 and CDR2 sequences are MNHEY and SVGAGI. The CDR3 runs 15 residues. The CDR3 loop is CASSYSRTGVNGYTF. CDR3 DNA sequence: TGTGCCAGCAGTTACTCAAGGACAGGGGTCAATGGCTACACCTTC.

The chain carries TRBV6-2 or TRBV6-3 and TRBJ1-1; TRBD1 might be the D (5 bases). Trimming took 6 bases from V and 3 from J, leaving 17 bases between them. CDR3 length equals 15 residues. Germline V gives CDR1 MNHEY, CDR2 SVGEGT. CDR3 coding DNA: TGTGCCAGCAGCTCCGTATGGACATTCGACACTGAAGCTTTCTTT. It translates to CASSSVWTFDTEAFF.

This clonotype was seen a few times. The gene calls are TRBV6-1 and TRBJ1-4; no clear D gene. Trimming stripped 2 bases from V and 8 bases from J, with 15 bases between. CDR1 is MNHNS, CDR2 SASEGT, per germline. The CDR3 length is 15 residues. CDR3 coding DNA: TGTGCCAGCAGTGAATCAGTGACGGAGGGCGAAAAACTGTTTTTT. Translating gives CASSESVTEGEKLFF.

Within the sample, this clonotype is medium-sized. The gene calls are TRBV12-3 or TRBV12-4 and TRBJ1-2, with unresolved D. The CDR3 covers 14 residues. Trimming took off 1 base at V and 7 bases at J, with 13 bases between the two ends. CDR3 loop: CASSLGEGSGGYTF. The CDR3 DNA follows: TGTGCCAGCAGTTTAGGAGAGGGAAGTGGTGGCTACACCTTC.